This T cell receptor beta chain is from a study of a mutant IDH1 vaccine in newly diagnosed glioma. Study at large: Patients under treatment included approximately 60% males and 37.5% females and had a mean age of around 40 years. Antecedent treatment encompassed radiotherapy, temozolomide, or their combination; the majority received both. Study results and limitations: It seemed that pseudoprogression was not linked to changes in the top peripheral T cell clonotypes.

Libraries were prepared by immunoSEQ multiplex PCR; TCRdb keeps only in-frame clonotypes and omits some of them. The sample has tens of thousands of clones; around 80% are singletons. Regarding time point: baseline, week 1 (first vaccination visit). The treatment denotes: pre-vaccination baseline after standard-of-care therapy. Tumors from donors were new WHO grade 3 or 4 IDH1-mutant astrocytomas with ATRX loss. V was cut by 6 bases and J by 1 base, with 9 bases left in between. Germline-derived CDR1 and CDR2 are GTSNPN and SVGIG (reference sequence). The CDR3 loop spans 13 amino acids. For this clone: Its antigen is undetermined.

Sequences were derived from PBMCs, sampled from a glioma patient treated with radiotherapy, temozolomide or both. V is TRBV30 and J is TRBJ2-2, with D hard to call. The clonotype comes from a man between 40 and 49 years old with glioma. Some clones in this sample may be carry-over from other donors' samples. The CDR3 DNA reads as TGTGCCTGTTTTAGGGTGAACACCGGGGAGCTGTTTTTT. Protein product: CACFRVNTGELFF.